The 25 T cell receptor beta chains below come from one sample, sequenced in a study of CD4 T cells in relation to SARS-CoV-2 and coronaviruses. Before the COVID-19 pandemic, during about 2011-2019, CD4+ T cells were taken from unexposed donors. Isolation of CD4+ T cells took place after around 11 days in culture. Method: immunoSEQ multiplex PCR; TCRdb's copy keeps in-frame clones and lacks some. The data contain 9,500 to 15,000 clones, roughly 65% of them singletons. The antigens these receptors bind are not known. The specimen was CD4+ T cells from PBMCs, cultured in vitro. Source of these receptors: a human donor in good health.

The gene calls are TRBV12-3 or TRBV12-4 and TRBJ1-1; D remains unclear. Deletions cut 1 base from V and 10 bases from J, with 13 bases between. This CDR3 spans 13 amino acids. CDR3 region: CASSLGFYHGAFF. The CDR3 DNA sequence: TGTGCCAGCAGTTTAGGGTTTTATCACGGAGCTTTCTTT.

This clone was seen just once. The chain links TRBV27 to TRBJ2-4; 11 bases line up with TRBD2. The V segment lost 8 bases and the J segment 4 bases; nucleotides outside the gene matches: 4. Germline V gives CDR1 MNHEY, CDR2 SMNVEV (reference sequence). The CDR3 has 14 amino acids. The CDR3 region has the DNA TGTGCCAGCCCATGGACTAGCGGGAAAAACATTCAGTACTTC. It translates to CASPWTSGKNIQYF.

This clone was detected only a few times. This CDR3 is CASSTGQGAYEQYF. The CDR3 nucleotides read TGCGCCAGCAGCACAGGACAGGGTGCCTACGAGCAGTACTTC. This chain connects TRBV5-1 to TRBJ2-7; 8 bases map to TRBD1. Germline assignment: CDR1 SGHRS and CDR2 YFSETQ. CDR3 length: 14 amino acids. V gave up 4 bases and J gave up 2 bases; unmatched junction bases: 5. Drawing the rest from reference TRBV5-1 and TRBJ2-7, the complete variable domain is KAGVTQTPRYLIKTRGQQVTLSCSPISGHRSVSWYQQTPGQGLQFLFEYFSETQRNKGNFPGRFSGRQFSNSRSEMNVSTLELGDSALYLCASSTGQGAYEQYFGPGTRLTVT.

The CDR3 nucleotides are TGTGCCAGCAGTGAATTTGAGGGCAGGGGTGAGGGTGAGCAGTTCTTC. This codes for CASSEFEGRGEGEQFF. This rearrangement joins TRBV25-1 to TRBJ2-1, with D maybe TRBD1 (6 bases). This CDR3 is built from 16 residues. Trimming took off 1 base at V and 9 bases at J, with 19 bases between the two ends. Germline V lookup: CDR1 MGHDK, CDR2 SYGVNS.

The J gene is TRBJ1-2, the V gene TRBV10-3; D uncertain. This CDR3 is 11 amino acids long. Germline V gene sequence: CDR1 ENHRY, CDR2 SYGVKD. With 6 bases removed from V and 6 bases from J, the gap between germline ends came to 8 bases. The CDR3 here is CAISKTDGYTF. CDR3 sequence (DNA): TGTGCCATCAGCAAAACAGATGGCTACACCTTC.

This clone was observed a handful of times. The chain employs TRBV11-2 and TRBJ2-2, with no clear D. The ends were cut back, 5 bases at V and 5 bases at J, with 12 bases in the middle. This CDR3 spans 14 amino acids. Germline-derived CDR1 and CDR2 are SGHAT and FQNNGV. The CDR3 loop reads CASSLGLLTGELFF. CDR3 DNA: TGTGCCAGCAGCCTCGGGCTGCTAACCGGGGAGCTGTTTTTT.

V is TRBV12-5 and J is TRBJ2-2; tentative D call: TRBD2 (6 bases). Trimming removed 8 bases from V and 1 base from J, with 8 bases in between. CDR3 length: 13 amino acids. Germline CDR1 and CDR2: LGHNT and FRNRAP. The CDR3 loop is CASKGLNTGELFF. The CDR3 nucleotides are TGTGCTAGTAAGGGACTGAACACCGGGGAGCTGTTTTTT.

V usage is TRBV5-1 and J usage is TRBJ2-5, with 11 bases matching TRBD2. The CDR3 runs 14 residues. Germline CDR1 SGHRS, CDR2 YFSETQ. The V segment lost 4 bases and the J segment 5 bases; nucleotides outside the gene matches: 4. DNA of the CDR3: TGCGCCAGCAGCCGTAGCGGGAGGGCGGAGACCCAGTACTTC. It translates to CASSRSGRAETQYF.

J is TRBJ2-7 and V is TRBV5-6; 9 positions match TRBD2. With 0 bases clipped from V and 4 bases from J, the junction kept 8 bases outside the gene matches. The germline V gene encodes CDR1 SGHDT and CDR2 YYEEEE. The CDR3 contains 16 residues. The CDR3 region has the DNA TGTGCCAGCAGCTTGGCTGTGTCTAGCGGGATTTACGAGCAGTACTTC. Its protein is CASSLAVSSGIYEQYF.

The genes are TRBV28 and TRBJ2-3; 11 nucleotides agree with TRBD2. CDR3 length: 16 amino acids. V dropped 5 bases and J dropped 2; count of bases not matched to a gene: 6. The germline gives CDR1 MDHEN, CDR2 SYDVKM. The CDR3 sequence: CASSRSGRENTDTQYF. The CDR3, as DNA: TGTGCCAGCAGTCGTAGCGGGAGGGAGAACACAGATACGCAGTATTTT.

J is TRBJ2-3 and V is TRBV24-1; possibly TRBD2 for D (5 bases). The CDR3 totals 16 residues. CDR1 and CDR2 from the germline V gene are KGHDR and SFDVKD. V dropped 2 bases and J dropped 0 bases, with 11 bases sitting between them. The chain's CDR3 is CATSDSARESTDTQYF. The CDR3 DNA sequence: TGTGCCACCAGTGATTCTGCAAGGGAGAGCACAGATACGCAGTATTTT.

The rearrangement links TRBV12-3 or TRBV12-4 to TRBJ1-1; TRBD1 might be the D (6 bases). V lost 6 bases and J lost 2, with 10 bases in between. This CDR3 comprises 13 residues. The CDR3 reads CASSNRENTEAFF. The CDR3 DNA sequence: TGTGCCAGCAGCAACAGGGAAAACACTGAAGCTTTCTTT.

The chain carries TRBV5-1 and TRBJ2-6, with D tentatively TRBD2 (5 bases). Trimming cost V 4 bases and J 0 bases, with 11 bases left between them. CDR1 SGHRS and CDR2 YFSETQ come from the germline V gene. This CDR3 comprises 16 residues. DNA of the CDR3: TGCGCCAGCAGCCTCGGACTCTCCTCTGGGGCCAACGTCCTGACTTTC. Translating gives CASSLGLSSGANVLTF.

The rearrangement uses TRBV9 and TRBJ2-5, with 8 nucleotides matching TRBD2. Germline trimming cut 3 bases from V and 5 bases from J; bases unmatched to any gene: 3. The CDR3 totals 13 residues. Germline CDR1 SGDLS, CDR2 YYNGEE. This CDR3 is CASSAPGGETQYF. The CDR3 DNA is TGTGCCAGCAGCGCCCCGGGGGGGGAGACCCAGTACTTC.

This clone is labeled as large (0.1 to 1%). V usage is TRBV19 and J usage is TRBJ2-1, with TRBD2 matching 8 bases. The ends lost 2 bases at V and 10 bases at J; junction bases unmatched: 13. The CDR3 is 16 amino acids. Germline-derived CDR1 and CDR2 are LNHDA and SQIVND (reference sequence). This chain's CDR3 is CASSIRSGSKTIEQFF. For the CDR3, the DNA is TGTGCCAGTAGTATACGGAGCGGGAGTAAAACAATCGAGCAGTTCTTC.

Sample share makes this clone large. V usage is TRBV10-3 and J usage is TRBJ2-7, with unresolved D. The germline CDR1 and CDR2 sequences are ENHRY and SYGVKD. Trimming took off 0 bases at V and 4 bases at J, with 13 bases between the two ends. The CDR3 totals 15 residues. The CDR3 coding sequence is TGTGCCATCAGTGAGTCTCCGGACGTTCGATACGAGCAGTACTTC. It codes for CAISESPDVRYEQYF.

CDR3 in DNA: TGTGCCAGCAGTTTAGAGGTGCGTGGCTACACCTTC. Protein product: CASSLEVRGYTF. The genes are TRBV28 and TRBJ1-2; D remains ambiguous. The V gene's germline CDR1 is MDHEN and CDR2 SYDVKM. V was pared by 2 bases and J by 7 bases, with 8 bases between. The CDR3 consists of 12 residues.

This rearrangement joins TRBV29-1 to TRBJ2-3; D is perhaps TRBD2 (6 bases). This CDR3 region has 17 residues. Germline CDR1 reads SQVTM; CDR2 reads ANQGSEA. V lost 0 bases to trimming and J lost 0 bases, with 16 bases between them. The CDR3 coding sequence is TGCAGCGTTGAAGATCTGGCTAGCGCTACTAGCACAGATACGCAGTATTTT. Translated: CSVEDLASATSTDTQYF.

This clone has just a few counts. The chain recombines TRBV6-4 with TRBJ2-2; D call uncertain. CDR3 length: 13 residues. Trimming took off 6 bases at V and 1 base at J, with 6 bases between the two ends. Germline V lookup: CDR1 MRHNA, CDR2 SNTAGT. CDR3 protein: CASSPGNTGELFF. The CDR3 DNA reads TGTGCCAGCAGCCCCGGGAACACCGGGGAGCTGTTTTTT.

This clone has just a few counts. The gene calls are TRBV6-5 and TRBJ2-2; possibly TRBD1 for D (6 bases). Per germline, CDR1 MNHEY and CDR2 SVGAGI. V was pared by 7 bases and J by 7 bases, with 16 bases between. CDR3 length: 14 amino acids. CDR3 protein: CASTVQGSFGELFF. CDR3 DNA sequence: TGTGCCAGCACCGTACAGGGCAGCTTCGGGGAGCTGTTTTTT.

This clone was observed a single time. The chain uses TRBV13 and TRBJ1-2; perhaps TRBD1 as D (5 bases). The germline CDR1 and CDR2 sequences are PRHDT and FYEKMQ (reference sequence). The length of the CDR3 is 13 residues. V was cut by 7 bases and J by 8 bases, with 17 bases left in between. The chain's CDR3 is CASNGDSSRGYTF. The CDR3 DNA reads as TGTGCCAGCAACGGAGACAGCTCCAGGGGCTACACCTTC.

The J gene is TRBJ2-2, the V gene TRBV14, with D tentatively TRBD2 (6 bases). Germline V gene sequence: CDR1 SGHDN, CDR2 FVKESK. The CDR3 runs to 14 residues. The V and J ends lost 2 bases and 6 bases respectively, with 10 bases between them. The CDR3 spells CASSQLGGAGELFF. The CDR3 coding sequence is TGTGCCAGCAGCCAACTTGGAGGGGCCGGGGAGCTGTTTTTT.

The chain joins TRBV4-1 to TRBJ1-5, with 11 bases fitting TRBD1. The CDR3 consists of 17 residues. The germline gives CDR1 MGHRA, CDR2 YSYEKL. V lost 1 base and J lost 4; bases outside the gene matches: 6. The CDR3 sequence: CASSQGGQGASNQPQHF. CDR3 DNA: TGCGCCAGCAGCCAAGGTGGACAGGGGGCTTCAAATCAGCCCCAGCATTTT.

This rearrangement joins TRBV7-9 to TRBJ1-2; D not resolved. Germline V gene sequence: CDR1 SEHNR, CDR2 FQNEAQ (reference sequence). Deletions cut 2 bases from V and 6 bases from J, with 10 bases between. There are 13 residues in the CDR3. CDR3 sequence reads: CASSLQSEDGYTF. The CDR3 DNA reads as TGTGCCAGCAGCTTACAAAGCGAGGATGGCTACACCTTC.

The V call is TRBV19, the J call TRBJ1-2, with 7 bases matching TRBD1. V dropped 5 bases and J dropped 4; count of bases not matched to a gene: 4. The CDR3 contains 13 residues. In germline, CDR1 is LNHDA, CDR2 SQIVND (reference sequence). The CDR3 sequence: CASSQGDRYGYTF. The CDR3 nucleotides read TGTGCCAGTAGTCAGGGGGATCGCTATGGCTACACCTTC.